This T cell receptor beta chain was found in a study of cytomegalovirus exposure and HLA in healthy donors. Study context: Researchers found that more than 70% of about 400 genotyped donors fell within the Caucasian-associated ancestry cluster.

Study-wide results and limits: In a later analysis, TCR beta V- and J-gene trimming was associated with a missense DCLRE1C variant.

Worth noting for this clone: What it recognizes is unknown.

The CDR3 loop spans 19 amino acids. Unmatched junction bases numbered 19, after V lost 5 bases and J lost 4 bases. CDR1 is SGHTA, CDR2 FQGTGA, per germline. Vbeta (60) and Jbeta (13) primers were used in the PCR. Assay: immunoSEQ multiplex PCR; the TCRdb copy retains only in-frame clones and omits some. Among some 60,000 clones, approximately 83% were seen once, and the ten largest hold around 1.7%. The TCR sequence derives from a man in his forties in good health and CMV-seronegative. The chain joins TRBV7-3 to TRBJ2-2, with TRBD2 identical over 7 bases. The sample consisted of PBMCs. The chain's CDR3 is CASSPTPTLGGGSTGELFF. The CDR3 DNA reads as TGTGCCAGCAGCCCTACACCCACCTTGGGGGGGGGAAGCACCGGGGAGCTGTTTTTT.